The following is a TCR beta chain sequence with its context. As yet, its antigen is unknown. This sample stems from a study of CD8 T cells in ankylosing spondylitis. General observations from the study: About 8 highly homologous variants made up a TCR beta motif, and this motif appeared characteristic of ankylosing spondylitis blood. In peripheral blood, disease-linked CD8+ clones occurred at relatively low frequencies. Clones linked to disease were reported to show significant enrichment in matched ankylosing spondylitis synovial fluid.

V gave up 4 bases and J gave up 1 base, with 17 bases separating them. The CDR3 runs to 16 residues. Germline V gene sequence: CDR1 SQVTM, CDR2 ANQGSEA. Quantitative 5'-RACE with molecular barcodes was used to make the TCR beta libraries. TCRdb independently ran MiXCR on the 5' RACE reads; one entry per CDR3 protein. Altogether 300,000 to 400,000 distinct CDR3 sequences are present, approximately 22% being singletons, with the ten largest covering about 12%. The sample consisted of blood, either unsorted or a sorted T cell fraction (not recorded which). This TCR came from a male donor with ankylosing spondylitis or in good health (not recorded which). The rearrangement links TRBV29-1 to TRBJ2-1, with D uncertain. The CDR3 nucleotides read TGCAGCGTTGCTGGGGTTGGTACCATGTCCTACAATGAGCAGTTCTTC. This sequence encodes CSVAGVGTMSYNEQFF.